This T cell receptor (beta chain) derives from a study of blood T cell repertoires in COVID-19. From germline, CDR1 is SNHLY and CDR2 FYNNEI. CDR3 size: 14 residues. V shed 9 bases, J shed 3 bases, and the junction held 9 bases outside the gene matches. The protocol was immunoSEQ multiplex PCR, while the TCRdb copy is restricted to in-frame clones and leaves out a portion. The table has around 120,000 clones, around 76% seen once; the top ten hold 2.3%. The sequence came from an older man with acute or convalescent COVID-19. The chain combines TRBV2 with TRBJ2-3; 7 nucleotides match TRBD1. The material sequenced was peripheral blood. CDR3 DNA: TGTGCCAGTTGGCCAGGGGGAGATACAGATACGCAGTATTTT. Its translation is CASWPGGDTDTQYF. The full variable domain, its missing parts supplied by reference TRBV2 and TRBJ2-3, is EPEVTQTPSHQVTQMGQEVILRCVPISNHLYFYWYRQILGQKVEFLVSFYNNEISEKSEIFDDQFSVERPDGSNFTLKIRSTKLEDSAMYFCASWPGGDTDTQYFGPGTRLTVL.